This T cell receptor (beta chain) came from a study of beta chain features in type 1 diabetes. Every isolated RNA sample was fully reverse transcribed, so sequencing captured expressed TCRB transcripts. Measured with immunoSEQ multiplex PCR; TCRdb has only the in-frame clones, and not every one. The table includes hundreds of thousands of clones, about 30% detected once. The V end lost 5 bases, the J end lost 6 bases, and 12 bases lay between the germline ends. The CDR3 loop spans 12 amino acids. CDR1 and CDR2 (germline): GTSNPN, SVGIG (reference sequence). As to this clone: The antigen is not known.

The study's findings and limits: Diminished insertions and augmented deletions at VDJ junctions characterized type 1 diabetes patients.

The sample consisted of naive CD4+ T cells from blood. The clonotype was recovered from a man aged 18 to 35 in good health. This rearrangement joins TRBV30 to TRBJ2-3; possibly TRBD1 for D (5 bases). Here the CDR3 DNA reads TGTGCCTGGGGTCAGGGTTACGATACGCAGTATTTT. Translating it yields CAWGQGYDTQYF. Full variable domain (missing parts from reference TRBV30 and TRBJ2-3): SQTIHQWPATLVQPVGSPLSLECTVEGTSNPNLYWYRQAAGRGLQLLFYSVGIGQISSEVPQNLSASRPQDRQFILSSKKLLLSDSGFYLCAWGQGYDTQYFGPGTRLTVL.